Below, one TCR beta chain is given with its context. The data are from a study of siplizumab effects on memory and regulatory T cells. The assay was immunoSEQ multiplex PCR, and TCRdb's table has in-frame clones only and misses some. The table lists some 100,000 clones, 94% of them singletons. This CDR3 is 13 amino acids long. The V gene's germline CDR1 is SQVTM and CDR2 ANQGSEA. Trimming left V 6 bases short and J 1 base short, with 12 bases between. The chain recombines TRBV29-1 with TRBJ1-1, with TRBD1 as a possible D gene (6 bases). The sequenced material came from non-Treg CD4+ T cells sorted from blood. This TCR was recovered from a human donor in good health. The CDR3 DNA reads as TGCAGCGTAGAGTTACAGGGGAACACTGAAGCTTTCTTT. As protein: CSVELQGNTEAFF.